A single sample is the source of the 8 T cell receptor beta chains below, sequenced in a study of T cell responses to AZD1222 COVID-19 vaccine (dated by TCRdb to 2020 to 2023). The library was built by means of the immunoSEQ multiplex PCR assay. In its TCRdb copy, this immuneACCESS table keeps in-frame sequences only and misses some clones. Where compared with another copy, unresolved V genes explain less than half of these, and the others have no known cause. Here the sample has 100,000 to 120,000 clones; approximately 90% occur a single time. The ten largest clones take up 7% to 10% of the sample. What the time point label conveys for this sample: baseline before first vaccination. The sample was peripheral blood, taken on day 0 of AZD1222 vaccination. The receptors derive from an adult in good health.

V is TRBV6-1 and J is TRBJ2-7, with TRBD2 as a possible D gene (6 bases). CDR1 and CDR2 (germline): MNHNS, SASEGT. The CDR3 is made up of 15 amino acids. V lost 4 bases to trimming and J lost 4 bases, with 17 bases between them. The CDR3: CASSASRGVGYEQYF. CDR3 nucleotides: TGTGCCAGCAGTGCTAGTCGCGGGGTAGGGTACGAGCAGTACTTC.

This chain links TRBV9 with TRBJ2-2, with a weak D call TRBD1 (5 bases). The CDR3 runs to 14 residues. Looked up from germline, CDR1 is SGDLS and CDR2 is YYNGEE. Between the trimmed V and J ends, which lost 3 bases and 6 bases, there was a span of 12 bases. CDR3: CASSAGIRAGELFF. CDR3 nucleotides: TGTGCCAGCAGCGCAGGGATCCGGGCCGGGGAGCTGTTTTTT.

The chain recombines TRBV3-1 (or the pseudogene TRBV3-2) with TRBJ2-1, with D uncertain. The CDR3 has 13 amino acids. Germline-derived CDR1 and CDR2 are LGHDT and YNNKEL (reference sequence). V was trimmed by 4 bases and J by 13 bases, leaving 17 bases between them. CDR3 in DNA: TGTGCCAGCAGCCTCGAACCCCGAACGCAACAGTTCTTC. Its protein is CASSLEPRTQQFF.

The rearrangement links TRBV11-3 to TRBJ2-2, with TRBD2 matching over 12 bases. The CDR3 spans 17 residues. With V trimmed by 4 bases and J by 7 bases, 10 bases remained unmatched. Germline CDR1 and CDR2: SGHNT and YENEEA. CDR3 DNA: TGTGCCAGCAGCTCCGGAGAGACTAGCGGGAGTTACGGGGAGCTGTTTTTT. Residues: CASSSGETSGSYGELFF.

The chain joins TRBV5-1 to TRBJ1-1; possible D gene TRBD1, 5 bases. V lost 0 bases and J lost 0, with 9 bases in between. CDR3 length equals 15 residues. Germline-derived CDR1 and CDR2 are SGHRS and YFSETQ. CDR3 amino acids: CASSLGGTVNTEAFF. CDR3 nucleotide sequence: TGCGCCAGCAGCTTGGGGGGCACGGTGAACACTGAAGCTTTCTTT.

The chain employs TRBV19 and TRBJ1-6; D not certain. The CDR3 runs to 14 residues. Deletions cut 7 bases from V and 8 bases from J, with 15 bases between. In germline, CDR1 is LNHDA, CDR2 SQIVND (reference sequence). The CDR3 sequence is CASTVRGSYSPLHF. Here the CDR3 DNA reads TGTGCCAGTACCGTCCGGGGAAGCTATTCACCCCTCCACTTT.

This clone was observed once. V is TRBV15 and J is TRBJ2-3; no clear D gene. In germline, CDR1 is LNHNV, CDR2 YYDKDF (reference sequence). Trimming removed 2 bases from V and 2 bases from J, with 11 bases in between. CDR3 length equals 15 residues. The CDR3 loop is CATSRSSTPTDTQYF. CDR3 DNA: TGTGCCACCAGCAGAAGCTCGACACCCACAGATACGCAGTATTTT.

The gene calls are TRBV18 and TRBJ2-5; 7 positions agree with TRBD2. The germline V gene has CDR1 KGHSH and CDR2 LQKENI. The CDR3 has 14 amino acids. The junction had 9 bases not matched to a gene; V was cut back by 6 bases and J by 5 bases. The CDR3 DNA reads TGTGCCAGCTCGCCGGGGTCCGGGGGGGAGACCCAGTACTTC. Its protein is CASSPGSGGETQYF.